The 5 T cell receptor beta chains below come from one sample, sequenced in a study of identical twins. TCRdb reanalysed the 5' RACE reads using MiXCR and keeps one entry per CDR3 protein. The sample has 1.5 million to 2 million distinct CDR3 sequences, under 35% seen once. The sample taken for sequencing was cord blood. All receptors come from a newborn girl in good health.

The V gene is TRBV20-1, the J gene TRBJ1-5, with a possible D match to TRBD1 (5 bases). This CDR3 has 14 amino acids. Trimming removed 0 bases at V and 6 bases at J, with 12 bases between. CDR1 is DFQATT, CDR2 SNEGSKA, per germline (reference sequence). The CDR3 protein is CSAREGAGFQPQHF. The CDR3, as DNA: TGCAGTGCTAGAGAAGGGGCAGGGTTTCAGCCCCAGCATTTT.

The chain's CDR3 is CASRPIGQADGGYTF. The CDR3 coding sequence is TGTGCCAGCAGGCCGATCGGACAGGCCGACGGGGGCTACACCTTC. The V gene is TRBV2, the J gene TRBJ1-2; 7 nucleotides agree with TRBD1. The CDR3 totals 15 residues. The germline gives CDR1 SNHLY, CDR2 FYNNEI. Trimming at V came to 6 bases and at J to 8 bases, leaving 15 bases not matched to a gene.

The chain links TRBV7-9 to TRBJ1-4; the match to TRBD1 covers 7 bases. The CDR3 spans 15 residues. With V trimmed by 0 bases and J by 7 bases, 5 bases remained unmatched. Germline V gives CDR1 SEHNR, CDR2 FQNEAQ (reference sequence). The CDR3 DNA reads as TGTGCCAGCAGCTTAGCAGGGGGCGAGGTTGAAAAACTGTTTTTT. Its protein is CASSLAGGEVEKLFF. Based on the CDR3 plus reference TRBV7-9 and TRBJ1-4, the full variable domain is DTGVSQNPRHKITKRGQNVTFRCDPISEHNRLYWYRQTLGQGPEFLTYFQNEAQLEKSRLLSDRFSAERPKGSFSTLEIQRTEQGDSAMYLCASSLAGGEVEKLFFGSGTQLSVL.

This clonotype has a handful of counts. V and J are TRBV2 and TRBJ1-2; D gene uncertain. The CDR3 has 13 residues. Trimming took 1 base from V and 3 from J, leaving 6 bases between them. Germline CDR1 reads SNHLY; CDR2 reads FYNNEI. The DNA for the CDR3 is TGTGCCAGCAGTGAAGACAGATACTATGGCTACACCTTC. Encoded protein: CASSEDRYYGYTF. Full variable domain (outside the CDR3, taken from reference TRBV2 and TRBJ1-2): EPEVTQTPSHQVTQMGQEVILRCVPISNHLYFYWYRQILGQKVEFLVSFYNNEISEKSEIFDDQFSVERPDGSNFTLKIRSTKLEDSAMYFCASSEDRYYGYTFGSGTRLTVV.

This chain connects TRBV5-6 to TRBJ1-4; TRBD1 might be the D (5 bases). The CDR3 spans 15 residues. The V and J ends lost 3 bases and 4 bases respectively, with 13 bases between them. Germline V gene sequence: CDR1 SGHDT, CDR2 YYEEEE. This CDR3 reads CASSSYWGFNEKLFF. The CDR3 region has the DNA TGTGCCAGCAGCTCGTATTGGGGGTTTAATGAAAAACTGTTTTTT.